This T cell receptor beta chain appears in the sequencing data of a study of blood T cell repertoires in COVID-19. Study overall: Acute and convalescent COVID-19 samples came from the United States, Italy and Spain.

Trimming shortened V by 6 bases and J by 0 bases, and 12 bases separated the two germline ends. The CDR3 sequence is 15 residues long. In germline, CDR1 is GTSNPN, CDR2 SVGIG (reference sequence). Some clones are missing from TCRdb's copy, which holds only in-frame ones; the method was immunoSEQ multiplex PCR. Of about 140,000 clones in the sample, about 87% were seen once. The rearrangement joins TRBV30 to TRBJ2-6; D is unclear. This receptor was identified in a human donor with COVID-19, enrolled during active disease. The donor label of this sample is uncertain. Sequenced sample: peripheral blood. CDR3 region: CACSRSSSGANVLTF. The CDR3 DNA is TGTGCCTGCTCCAGGTCAAGCTCTGGGGCCAACGTCCTGACTTTC.